This TCR beta chain was found in a study of CD8+ T cells in alopecia areata (dated by TCRdb to the late 2010s). Turning to the overall study: The treated patients, all with moderate-to-severe alopecia areata, were enrolled in an open-label pilot trial of oral tofacitinib given at 5 to 10 mg twice daily. Patients received tofacitinib for 6 to 18 months and were then followed off drug for 6 months to check for delayed response and recurrence. The SALT score, which quantifies the percentage of affected scalp surface area, was used to measure disease severity in treated patients. In both human patients and the C3H/HeJ mouse model, the study applied high-throughput TCRbeta sequencing to look at T cell clonal expansion in alopecia areata. Scalp tissue and sorted CD4+ and CD8+ peripheral blood T cells from patchy and totalis/universalis alopecia areata patients and from healthy controls were covered by human TCRbeta sequencing. Tofacitinib-treated patients had biopsies at baseline and at 4 and 24 weeks of treatment, with a later scalp biopsy in several patients. Clonality in the scalp was compared among normal scalp (n=4), patchy alopecia areata scalp (n=8), and alopecia totalis/universalis scalp (n=8). The RNA source kit depended on sample type: the PAXgene miRNA kit for fixed scalp, the miRNeasy kit for PBMCs, and the RNeasy kit for mouse skin. Amplification of TCRbeta CDR3 regions was done by immunoSEQ multiplex PCR using 35 Vbeta forward primers and 13 Jbeta reverse primers. The paper's findings and limits, for the study overall: Many expanded lesional clones were found to persist in scalp and blood during tofacitinib treatment, and relapse after treatment cessation may be partly explained by this persistence. Scalp TCR repertoire analysis is complicated because resident alphabeta T cells in normal human skin are also sequenced, whereas mouse skin is dominated by gammadelta T cells. Compared with mice, TCR sequences shared between patients were less clear, possibly partly because of HLA diversity across the patient population. The treated cohort was small, with a single nonresponder, so links between baseline CD8+ expansion and response need larger studies. With tofacitinib, both scalp clonality and the number of expanded CD8+ clones among the top 100 scalp clones went down significantly. Higher clonality and more expanded CD8+ clones were observed in lesional scalp than in normal scalp, particularly in alopecia totalis/universalis, a finding suggestive of antigenic drive.

The time point label corresponds to: 20 to 30 weeks on oral tofacitinib. Interpreted using the paper, the treatment or condition label stands for: oral pan-JAK inhibitor, 5-10 mg twice daily. Lesional scalp punch biopsies and peripheral blood were obtained from alopecia areata patients. After PBMCs were isolated by density centrifugation and stained for CD3, CD4 and CD8, a FACSAria was used to sort CD4+ and CD8+ T cells. Library generation was performed with the immunoSEQ multiplex PCR assay. To provide template for TCR sequencing, every sample had RNA extracted and reverse transcribed into cDNA. SuperScript III was used to make first-strand cDNA, primed with a 2:1 mix of oligo-dT and random hexamers. Amplification bias was assessed with a synthetic immune receptor repertoire, and residual bias was removed computationally. On the study's bioinformatics: After raw reads were preprocessed to remove errors, the CDR3 was defined following IMGT conventions as running from the conserved cysteine to phenylalanine. Clonality was calculated as 1 minus Shannon entropy normalized by log2 of the number of productive unique TCRs. Scalp TCRbeta sequences were cross-referenced with sorted blood CD4 and CD8 repertoires so that the CD4 or CD8 identity of scalp clones could be inferred. Not all clones reach the TCRdb copy of this immuneACCESS table, which keeps in-frame sequences only. Checked studies attribute under half of the gap to unresolved V genes and leave the rest unexplained. V, J and clone size are those of that table, while D and trimming were read from the DNA. A total of around 100,000 clones appear in this sample, approximately 51% of them only once. Jointly, the top ten make up around 3.4% of the sample.

Trimming takes 5 bases off V and 4 bases off J; junction bases not matched to a gene: 2. The CDR3 measures 13 amino acids from cysteine to phenylalanine. Only the CDR3 portion is preserved as DNA: 39 bases, with reading frame beginning at the first base. The germline V gene yields SGHTA for CDR1 and FQGTGA for CDR2. This clone was recorded a few times. It has no known antigen specificity. No much larger clonotype is one base removed from it; base qualities were not supplied. This TCR was recovered from a human donor with alopecia areata. The sample was CD4+ T cells sorted from blood, taken at week 24, from a patient treated with tofacitinib. The V and J genes are TRBV7-3 and TRBJ2-5, with 9 bases aligning to TRBD2. The nucleotides are TGTGCCAGCAGCCAGGGACTAGCAGAGACCCAGTACTTC. It encodes CASSQGLAETQYF.